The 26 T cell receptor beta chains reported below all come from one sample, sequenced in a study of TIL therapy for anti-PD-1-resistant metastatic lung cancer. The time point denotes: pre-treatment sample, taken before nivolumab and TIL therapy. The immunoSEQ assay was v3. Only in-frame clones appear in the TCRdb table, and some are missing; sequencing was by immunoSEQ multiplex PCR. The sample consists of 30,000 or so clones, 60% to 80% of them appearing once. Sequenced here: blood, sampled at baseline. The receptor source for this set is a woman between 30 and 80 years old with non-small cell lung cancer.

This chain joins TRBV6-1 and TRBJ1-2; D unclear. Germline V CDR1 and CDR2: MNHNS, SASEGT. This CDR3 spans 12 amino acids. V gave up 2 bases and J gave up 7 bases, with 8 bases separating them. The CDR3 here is CASSENWSGYTF. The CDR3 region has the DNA TGTGCCAGCAGTGAAAATTGGAGTGGCTACACCTTC.

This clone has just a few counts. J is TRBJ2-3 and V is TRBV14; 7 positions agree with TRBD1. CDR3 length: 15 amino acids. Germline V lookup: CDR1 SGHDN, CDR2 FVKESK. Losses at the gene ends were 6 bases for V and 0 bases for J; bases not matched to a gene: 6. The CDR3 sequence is CASRDRLSSTDTQYF. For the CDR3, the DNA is TGTGCCAGCAGGGACAGGTTATCTAGCACAGATACGCAGTATTTT.

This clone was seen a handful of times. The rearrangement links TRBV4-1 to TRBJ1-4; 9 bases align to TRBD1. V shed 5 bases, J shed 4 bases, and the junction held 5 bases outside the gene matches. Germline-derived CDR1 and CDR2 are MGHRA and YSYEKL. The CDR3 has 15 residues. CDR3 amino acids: CASSTSTGGNEKLFF. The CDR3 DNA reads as TGCGCCAGCAGCACTTCGACAGGGGGTAATGAAAAACTGTTTTTT.

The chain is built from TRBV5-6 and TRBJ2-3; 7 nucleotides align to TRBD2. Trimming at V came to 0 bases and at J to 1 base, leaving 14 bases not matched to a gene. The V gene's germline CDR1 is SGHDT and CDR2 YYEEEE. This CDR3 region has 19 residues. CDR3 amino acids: CASSLVASGEAFGTDTQYF. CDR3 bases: TGTGCCAGCAGCTTGGTAGCTAGCGGTGAAGCTTTTGGCACAGATACGCAGTATTTT. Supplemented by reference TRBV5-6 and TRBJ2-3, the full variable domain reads DAGVTQSPTHLIKTRGQQVTLRCSPKSGHDTVSWYQQALGQGPQFIFQYYEEEERQRGNFPDRFSGHQFPNYSSELNVNALLLGDSALYLCASSLVASGEAFGTDTQYFGPGTRLTVL.

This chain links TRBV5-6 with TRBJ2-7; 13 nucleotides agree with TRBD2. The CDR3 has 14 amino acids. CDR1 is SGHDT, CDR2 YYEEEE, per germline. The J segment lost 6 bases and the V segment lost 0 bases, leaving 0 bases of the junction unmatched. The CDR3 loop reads CASSLGTSGSEQYF. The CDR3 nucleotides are TGTGCCAGCAGCTTGGGGACTAGCGGGAGCGAGCAGTACTTC.

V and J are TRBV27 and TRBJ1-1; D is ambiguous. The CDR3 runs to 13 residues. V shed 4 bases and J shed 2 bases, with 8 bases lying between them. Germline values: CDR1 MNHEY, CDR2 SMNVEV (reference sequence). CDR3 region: CASSSKYNTEAFF. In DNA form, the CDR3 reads TGTGCCAGCAGTTCAAAGTATAACACTGAAGCTTTCTTT.

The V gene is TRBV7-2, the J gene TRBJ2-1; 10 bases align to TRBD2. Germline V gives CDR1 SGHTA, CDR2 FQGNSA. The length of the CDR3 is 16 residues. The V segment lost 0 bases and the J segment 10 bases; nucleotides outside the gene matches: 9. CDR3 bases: TGTGCCAGCAGCTTAGCGGGACTAGCGACGGCGGGGGAGCAGTTCTTC. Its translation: CASSLAGLATAGEQFF. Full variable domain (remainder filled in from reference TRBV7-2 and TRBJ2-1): GAGVSQSPSNKVTEKGKDVELRCDPISGHTALYWYRQSLGQGLEFLIYFQGNSAPDKSGLPSDRFSAERTGGSVSTLTIQRTQQEDSAVYLCASSLAGLATAGEQFFGPGTRLTVL.

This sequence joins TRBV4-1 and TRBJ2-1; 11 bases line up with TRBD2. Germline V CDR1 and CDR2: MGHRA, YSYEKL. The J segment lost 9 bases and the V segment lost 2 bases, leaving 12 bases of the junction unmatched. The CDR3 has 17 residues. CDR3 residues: CASSQQDSGRALREQFF. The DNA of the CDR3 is TGCGCCAGCAGCCAACAAGATAGCGGGAGGGCCTTGCGTGAGCAGTTCTTC.

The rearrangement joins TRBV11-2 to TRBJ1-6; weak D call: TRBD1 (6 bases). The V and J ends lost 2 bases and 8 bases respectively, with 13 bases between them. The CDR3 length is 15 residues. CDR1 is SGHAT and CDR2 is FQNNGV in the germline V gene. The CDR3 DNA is TGTGCCAGCAGCTTAAACAGGGTTAGTTATTCACCCCTCCACTTT. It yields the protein CASSLNRVSYSPLHF.

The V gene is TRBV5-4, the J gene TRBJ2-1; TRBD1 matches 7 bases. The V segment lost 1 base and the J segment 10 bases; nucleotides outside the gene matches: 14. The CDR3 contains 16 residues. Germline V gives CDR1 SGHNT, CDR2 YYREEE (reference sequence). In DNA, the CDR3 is TGTGCCAGCAGCTTGACTGGGAGTGCAGGGGGAAGAGAGCAGTTCTTC. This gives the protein CASSLTGSAGGREQFF.

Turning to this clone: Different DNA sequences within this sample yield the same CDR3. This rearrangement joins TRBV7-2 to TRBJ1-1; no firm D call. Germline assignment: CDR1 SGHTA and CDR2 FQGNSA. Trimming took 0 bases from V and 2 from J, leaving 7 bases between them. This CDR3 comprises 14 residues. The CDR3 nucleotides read TGTGCCAGCAGCTTAGCGCACTTAAACACTGAAGCTTTCTTT. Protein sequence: CASSLAHLNTEAFF.

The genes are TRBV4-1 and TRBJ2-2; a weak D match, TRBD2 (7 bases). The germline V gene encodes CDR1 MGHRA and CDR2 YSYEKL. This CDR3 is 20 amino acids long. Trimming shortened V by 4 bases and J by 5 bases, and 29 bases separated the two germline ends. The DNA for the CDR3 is TGCGCCAGCAGCCCGCCGCGAAATTGGGGGCGGGAGATCTTTACCGGGGAGCTGTTTTTT. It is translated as CASSPPRNWGREIFTGELFF.

The CDR3 loop reads CASSIEGGKADTQYF. The CDR3 region has the DNA TGTGCCAGTAGTATAGAGGGGGGAAAAGCGGATACGCAGTATTTT. The chain employs TRBV19 and TRBJ2-3; weak D call: TRBD2 (6 bases). The V end lost 0 bases, the J end lost 6 bases, and 13 bases lay between the germline ends. Germline V gene lookup returns CDR1 LNHDA and CDR2 SQIVND (reference sequence). The CDR3 length is 15 residues.

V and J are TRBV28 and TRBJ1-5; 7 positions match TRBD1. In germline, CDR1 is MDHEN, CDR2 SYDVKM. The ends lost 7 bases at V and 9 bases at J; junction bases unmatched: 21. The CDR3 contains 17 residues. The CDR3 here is CASTPPETGPGVGPQHF. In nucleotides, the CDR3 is TGTGCCAGCACCCCCCCCGAGACAGGGCCGGGAGTAGGGCCCCAGCATTTT. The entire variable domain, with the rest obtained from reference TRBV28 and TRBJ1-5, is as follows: DVKVTQSSRYLVKRTGEKVFLECVQDMDHENMFWYRQDPGLGLRLIYFSYDVKMKEKGDIPEGYSVSREKKERFSLILESASTNQTSMYLCASTPPETGPGVGPQHFGDGTRLSIL.

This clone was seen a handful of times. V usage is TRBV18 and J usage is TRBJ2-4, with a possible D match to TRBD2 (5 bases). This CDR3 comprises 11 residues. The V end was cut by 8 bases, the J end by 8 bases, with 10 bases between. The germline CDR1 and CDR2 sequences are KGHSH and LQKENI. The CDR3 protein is CASASPDIQYF. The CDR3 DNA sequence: TGTGCCAGCGCTAGCCCAGACATTCAGTACTTC.

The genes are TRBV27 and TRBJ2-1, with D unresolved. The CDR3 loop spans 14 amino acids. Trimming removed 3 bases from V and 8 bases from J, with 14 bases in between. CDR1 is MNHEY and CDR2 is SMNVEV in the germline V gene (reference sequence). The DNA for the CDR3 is TGTGCCAGCAGTTTTGGGTATAGTCTCGATGAGCAGTTCTTC. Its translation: CASSFGYSLDEQFF.

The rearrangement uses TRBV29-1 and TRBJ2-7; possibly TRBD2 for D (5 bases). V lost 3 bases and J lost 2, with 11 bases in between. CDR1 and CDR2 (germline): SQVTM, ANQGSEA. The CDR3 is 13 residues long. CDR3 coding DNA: TGCAGCGTTGACAGGTCGGGGACCTACGAGCAGTACTTC. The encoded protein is CSVDRSGTYEQYF.

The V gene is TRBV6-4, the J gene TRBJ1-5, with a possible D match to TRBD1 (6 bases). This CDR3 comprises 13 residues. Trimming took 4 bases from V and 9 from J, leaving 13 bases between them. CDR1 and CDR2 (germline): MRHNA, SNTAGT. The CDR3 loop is CASSGETGGPQHF. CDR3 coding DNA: TGTGCCAGCAGTGGAGAGACAGGTGGGCCCCAGCATTTT.

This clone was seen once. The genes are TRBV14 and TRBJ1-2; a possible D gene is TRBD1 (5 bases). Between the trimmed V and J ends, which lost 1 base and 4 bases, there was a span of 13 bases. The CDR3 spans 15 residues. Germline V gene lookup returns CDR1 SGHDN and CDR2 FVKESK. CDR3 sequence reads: CASSQVDVGVYGYTF. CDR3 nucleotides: TGTGCCAGCAGCCAAGTGGATGTAGGGGTCTATGGCTACACCTTC. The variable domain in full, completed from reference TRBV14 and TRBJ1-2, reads EAGVTQFPSHSVIEKGQTVTLRCDPISGHDNLYWYRRVMGKEIKFLLHFVKESKQDESGMPNNRFLAERTGGTYSTLKVQPAELEDSGVYFCASSQVDVGVYGYTFGSGTRLTVV.

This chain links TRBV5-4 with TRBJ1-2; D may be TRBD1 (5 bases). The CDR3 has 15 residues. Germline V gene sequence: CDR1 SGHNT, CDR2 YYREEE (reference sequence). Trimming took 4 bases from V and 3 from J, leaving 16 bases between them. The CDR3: CASSPGHLGDYGYTF. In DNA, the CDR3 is TGTGCCAGCAGCCCGGGTCACCTAGGGGACTATGGCTACACCTTC.

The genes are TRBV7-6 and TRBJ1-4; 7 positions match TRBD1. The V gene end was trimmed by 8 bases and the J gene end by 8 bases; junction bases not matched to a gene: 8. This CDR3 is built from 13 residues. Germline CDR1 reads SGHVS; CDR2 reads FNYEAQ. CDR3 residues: CASSETGREKLFF. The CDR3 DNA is TGTGCCAGCTCGGAGACAGGGAGGGAAAAACTGTTTTTT. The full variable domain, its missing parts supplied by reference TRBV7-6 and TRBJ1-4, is GAGVSQSPRYKVTKRGQDVALRCDPISGHVSLYWYRQALGQGPEFLTYFNYEAQQDKSGLPNDRFSAERPEGSISTLTIQRTEQRDSAMYRCASSETGREKLFFGSGTQLSVL.

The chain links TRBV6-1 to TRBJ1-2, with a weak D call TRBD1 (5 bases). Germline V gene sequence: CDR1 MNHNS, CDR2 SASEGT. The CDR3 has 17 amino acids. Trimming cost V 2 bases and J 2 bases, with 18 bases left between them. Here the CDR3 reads CASSEWRGTETNYGYTF. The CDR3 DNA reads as TGTGCCAGCAGTGAATGGAGGGGTACTGAGACCAACTATGGCTACACCTTC.

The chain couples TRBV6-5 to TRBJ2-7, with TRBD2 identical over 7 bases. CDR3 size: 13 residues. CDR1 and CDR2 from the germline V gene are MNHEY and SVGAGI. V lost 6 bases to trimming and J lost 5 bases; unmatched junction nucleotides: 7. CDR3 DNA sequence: TGTGCCAGCAGAACCGGGACTATCCACGAGCAGTACTTC. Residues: CASRTGTIHEQYF.

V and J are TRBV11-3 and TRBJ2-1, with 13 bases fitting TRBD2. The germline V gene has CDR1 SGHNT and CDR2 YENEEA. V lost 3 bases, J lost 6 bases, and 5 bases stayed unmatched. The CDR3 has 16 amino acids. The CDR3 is CASSLAGTSGTNEQFF. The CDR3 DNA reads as TGTGCCAGCAGCTTGGCCGGGACTAGCGGGACCAATGAGCAGTTCTTC.

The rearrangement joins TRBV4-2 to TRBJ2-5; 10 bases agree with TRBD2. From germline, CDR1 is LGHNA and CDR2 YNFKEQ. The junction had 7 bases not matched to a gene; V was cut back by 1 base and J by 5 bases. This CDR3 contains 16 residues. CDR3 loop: CASSQASGGQRETQYF. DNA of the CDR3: TGTGCCAGCAGCCAAGCTAGCGGGGGACAGCGGGAGACCCAGTACTTC.

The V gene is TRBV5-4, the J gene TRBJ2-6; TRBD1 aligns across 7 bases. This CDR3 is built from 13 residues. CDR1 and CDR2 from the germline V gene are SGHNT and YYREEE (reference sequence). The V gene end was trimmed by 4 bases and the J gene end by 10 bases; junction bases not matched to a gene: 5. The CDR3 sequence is CASSTDRVNVLTF. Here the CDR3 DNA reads TGTGCCAGCAGCACTGACAGGGTTAACGTCCTGACTTTC.